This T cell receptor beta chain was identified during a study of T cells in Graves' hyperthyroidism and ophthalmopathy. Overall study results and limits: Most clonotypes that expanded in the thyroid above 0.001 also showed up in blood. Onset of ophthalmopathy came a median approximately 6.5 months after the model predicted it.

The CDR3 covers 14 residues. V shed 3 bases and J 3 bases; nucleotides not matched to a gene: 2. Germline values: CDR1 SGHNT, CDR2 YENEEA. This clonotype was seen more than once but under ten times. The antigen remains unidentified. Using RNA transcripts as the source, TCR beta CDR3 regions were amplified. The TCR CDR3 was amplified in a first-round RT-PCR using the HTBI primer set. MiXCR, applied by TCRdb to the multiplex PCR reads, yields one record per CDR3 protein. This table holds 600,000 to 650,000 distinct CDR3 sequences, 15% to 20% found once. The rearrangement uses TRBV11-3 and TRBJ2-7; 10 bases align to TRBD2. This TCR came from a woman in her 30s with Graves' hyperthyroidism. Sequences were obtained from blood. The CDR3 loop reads CASSFTSGNYEQYF. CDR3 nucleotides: TGTGCCAGCAGCTTCACTAGCGGGAACTACGAGCAGTACTTC.